This entry is about one T cell receptor beta chain. Which antigen it targets is not known. Base qualities are not at hand, and no much larger clone is one base apart. The sample comes from a study of radiotherapy plus CTLA-4 blockade in lung cancer (dated by TCRdb to 2017 to 2018). About the investigation overall: Among the enrolled patients, roughly 19% had an objective response, and about 29% reached disease control.

In this study, focal radiation therapy paired with CTLA-4 blockade (ipilimumab) was tested in patients who had chemo-refractory metastatic non-small-cell lung cancer. Study-level results and caveats: After treatment with radiotherapy and ipilimumab, TCR clones that came from tumors expanded in the peripheral blood. The strongest predictors of response, as reported, were early dynamic changes in blood T cell clones along with a rise in serum interferon-beta after radiation.

Library preparation was by the immunoSEQ multiplex PCR assay. TCRdb mirrors the immuneACCESS table, restricted to in-frame sequences. Some clones are absent from its copies; in checked studies, under half trace to an unresolved V gene, and the reason for the others is unknown. The table for this sample lists about 90,000 clones; around 81% of them were counted only once. Of the sample, approximately 15% is held by the ten largest clones. CDR1 is given as ENHRY and CDR2 as SYGVKD, both from the germline V gene. Including the terminal cysteine and phenylalanine, the CDR3 comprises 11 residues. Only the CDR3 DNA is retained, 33 bases long and in frame from the first base. V and J lose 6 bases and 1 base, and a span of 3 bases separates them.

This receptor was identified in a human donor with non-small cell lung cancer that progressed on radiotherapy plus ipilimumab. This material consisted of peripheral blood, taken from a patient treated with radiotherapy plus ipilimumab. The V and J segments used are TRBV10-3 and TRBJ1-1; the D gene cannot be named for sure. The sequence in DNA is TGTGCCATCAGGAGGAACACTGAAGCTTTCTTT. This yields the protein CAIRRNTEAFF.